The entry that follows covers one T cell receptor (beta chain) sequence. This entry comes from a study of blood T cell repertoires in COVID-19. The V end lost 6 bases, the J end lost 1 base, and 19 bases lay between the germline ends. The germline V gene has CDR1 MDHEN and CDR2 SYDVKM. The CDR3 sequence is 17 residues long. Generated by immunoSEQ multiplex PCR, the TCRdb table keeps only in-frame clones and is missing some. The sample lists 110,000 to 150,000 clones, about 77% seen once, with less than 4.5% in the top ten. The chain employs TRBV28 and TRBJ2-1; possible D gene TRBD2, 6 bases. The sequenced sample was peripheral blood. The clonotype originates from a man aged 60 to 75 with acute or convalescent COVID-19. CDR3 loop: CASSGLTGAPSYNEQFF. The CDR3 DNA is TGTGCCAGCAGCGGACTAACAGGAGCTCCGTCCTACAATGAGCAGTTCTTC.